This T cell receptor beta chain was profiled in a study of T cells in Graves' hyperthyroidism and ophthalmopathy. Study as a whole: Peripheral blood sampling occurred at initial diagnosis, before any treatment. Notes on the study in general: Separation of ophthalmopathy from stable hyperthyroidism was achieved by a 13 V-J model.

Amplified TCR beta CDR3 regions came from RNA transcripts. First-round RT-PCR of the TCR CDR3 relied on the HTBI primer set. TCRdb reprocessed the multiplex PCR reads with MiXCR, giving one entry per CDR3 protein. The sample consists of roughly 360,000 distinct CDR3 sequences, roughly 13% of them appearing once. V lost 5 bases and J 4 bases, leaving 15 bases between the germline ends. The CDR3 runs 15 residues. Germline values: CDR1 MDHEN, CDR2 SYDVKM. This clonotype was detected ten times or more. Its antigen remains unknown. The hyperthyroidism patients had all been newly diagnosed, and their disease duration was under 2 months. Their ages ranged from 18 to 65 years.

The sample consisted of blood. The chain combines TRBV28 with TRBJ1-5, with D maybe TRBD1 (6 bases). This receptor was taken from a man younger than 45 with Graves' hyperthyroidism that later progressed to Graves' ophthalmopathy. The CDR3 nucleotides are TGTGCCAGCAGTAGGATAAAGGGGGATAATCAGCCCCAGCATTTT. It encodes CASSRIKGDNQPQHF.